The rows below give T cell receptor beta chains drawn from one sample of a study of blood T cells in healthy people across ages. Using its own MiXCR run on the 5' RACE reads, TCRdb lists one record per CDR3 protein. The top ten clones hold 22% of a sample with roughly 800,000 distinct CDR3 sequences, roughly 60% of them seen once. The material sequenced was blood. These receptors were collected from a man aged 25-45 years in good health. CDR3s include the opening cysteine and the closing phenylalanine or tryptophan. The D gene is left open where the match is weak. Expanded clones get a size class; other rows say once, few or many, or leave the size out.

TRBD1	TRBV6-5	TRBJ1-5	NA	CASSCSFGDRAYSNQPQHF	TGTGCCAGCAGTTGCTCATTCGGTGACAGGGCGTATAGCAATCAGCCCCAGCATTTT
TRBD2	TRBV20-1	TRBJ2-3	few	CSARDGRGFTDTQYF	TGCAGTGCTAGGGACGGGAGGGGTTTCACAGATACGCAGTATTTT
NA	TRBV27	TRBJ2-3	many	CASKAAVGIDTQYF	TGTGCCAGCAAGGCAGCGGTGGGGATAGATACGCAGTATTTT
NA	TRBV4-2	TRBJ2-3	NA	CASSQDGPGSTDTQYF	TGTGCCAGCAGCCAAGACGGTCCAGGGAGCACAGATACGCAGTATTTT
NA	TRBV20-1	TRBJ2-7	NA	CSARPEGVHEQYF	TGCAGTGCTAGACCTGAAGGGGTTCACGAGCAGTACTTC
TRBD1	TRBV12-3/TRBV12-4	TRBJ1-2	NA	CASGRDRGGYTF	TGTGCCAGCGGACGCGACAGGGGTGGCTACACCTTC
NA	TRBV5-6	TRBJ2-1	NA	CASSFAHEQFF	TGTGCCAGCAGCTTCGCACATGAGCAGTTCTTC
NA	TRBV20-1	TRBJ2-7	NA	CSALSNYEQYF	TGCAGTGCTCTCTCTAACTACGAGCAGTACTTC
TRBD2	TRBV7-9	TRBJ2-3	few	CASSRRLAGEADTQYF	TGTGCCAGCAGCCGGCGACTAGCGGGAGAAGCAGATACGCAGTATTTT
NA	TRBV6-5	TRBJ1-1	NA	CASSYVRGLTEAFF	TGTGCCAGCAGTTACGTGCGGGGACTAACTGAAGCTTTCTTT
NA	TRBV7-2	TRBJ1-2	NA	CASSFRQEDPGYTF	TGTGCCAGCAGTTTCCGCCAAGAGGATCCGGGCTACACCTTC
TRBD1	TRBV7-2	TRBJ1-1	NA	CASRTGYEAFF	TGTGCCAGCAGGACAGGGTATGAAGCTTTCTTT
TRBD2	TRBV30	TRBJ2-1	NA	CACLLAGDEQFF	TGTGCCTGTCTACTAGCGGGAGATGAGCAGTTCTTC
NA	TRBV29-1	TRBJ2-7	few	CSAKLGGLSYEQYF	TGCAGCGCTAAGTTGGGGGGCCTTTCCTACGAGCAGTACTTC
NA	TRBV7-9	TRBJ2-7	few	CASSSVSRPRSYEQYF	TGTGCCAGCAGCTCCGTTTCTAGGCCCCGCTCCTACGAGCAGTACTTC
TRBD2	TRBV20-1	TRBJ2-1	NA	CSASPARDYSYNEQFF	TGCAGTGCCTCTCCGGCCCGGGACTACTCCTACAATGAGCAGTTCTTC
TRBD2	TRBV7-9	TRBJ2-4	once	CASSSELAGYLYVQYF	TGTGCCAGCAGTTCCGAACTAGCGGGATATCTATACGTTCAGTACTTC
NA	TRBV28	TRBJ2-5	few	CASGRGTETQYF	TGTGCCAGCGGTCGCGGGACGGAGACCCAGTACTTC
NA	TRBV27	TRBJ1-5	NA	CASSLGPGVQPQHF	TGTGCCAGCAGTTTGGGTCCCGGTGTTCAGCCCCAGCATTTT
TRBD1	TRBV2	TRBJ2-7	NA	CASSALGTETYEQYF	TGTGCCAGCAGTGCCCTCGGGACAGAGACCTACGAGCAGTACTTC
TRBD2	TRBV7-2	TRBJ2-1	NA	CASSPVVTSGSNEQFF	TGTGCCAGCAGCCCGGTGGTGACTAGCGGGTCCAATGAGCAGTTCTTC
TRBD2	TRBV20-1	TRBJ2-1	NA	CSAILEAGAYNEQFF	TGCAGTGCTATCCTGGAAGCGGGGGCCTACAATGAGCAGTTCTTC
NA	TRBV7-2	TRBJ1-1	NA	CASSPSINTEAFF	TGTGCCAGCAGCCCATCAATCAACACTGAAGCTTTCTTT
TRBD2	TRBV5-1	TRBJ2-3	few	CATSSGESTDTQYF	TGCGCCACTTCGAGCGGGGAGAGCACAGATACGCAGTATTTT
NA	TRBV13	TRBJ1-1	few	CASSLGRTEAFF	TGTGCCAGCAGCTTAGGCCGCACTGAAGCTTTCTTT
NA	TRBV9	TRBJ1-5	NA	CANSRNSNQPQHF	TGTGCCAACAGCCGGAATAGCAATCAGCCCCAGCATTTT
NA	TRBV12-3/TRBV12-4	TRBJ2-1	once	CASSPGQGFLNEQFF	TGTGCCAGCAGCCCTGGCCAGGGATTTCTTAATGAGCAGTTCTTC